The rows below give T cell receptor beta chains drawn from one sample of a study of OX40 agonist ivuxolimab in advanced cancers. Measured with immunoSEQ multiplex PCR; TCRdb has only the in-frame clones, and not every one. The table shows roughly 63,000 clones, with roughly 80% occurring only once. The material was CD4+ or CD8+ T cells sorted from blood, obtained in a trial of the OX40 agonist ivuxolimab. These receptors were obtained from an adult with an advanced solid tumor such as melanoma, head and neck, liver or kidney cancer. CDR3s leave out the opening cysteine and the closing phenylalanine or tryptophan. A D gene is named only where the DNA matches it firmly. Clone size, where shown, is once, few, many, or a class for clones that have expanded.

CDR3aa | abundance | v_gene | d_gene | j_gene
ASSPNRGPNSPLH | NA | TRBV18 | TRBD1 | TRBJ1-6
ASSPGTGGYEQY | NA | TRBV7-2 | TRBD1 | TRBJ2-7
ASSLQGGQKQY | NA | TRBV4-1 | NA | TRBJ2-5
ASSQETGVNQPQH | once | TRBV18 | TRBD1 | TRBJ1-5
ASSLGSDGGVLF | NA | TRBV5-4 | TRBD2 | TRBJ2-1
ASSLRRLAGVSNEQF | NA | TRBV7-2 | TRBD2 | TRBJ2-1
ASEDRRLNTEAF | NA | TRBV6-1 | TRBD1 | TRBJ1-1
ASSFGTGFEKLF | NA | TRBV5-1 | TRBD1 | TRBJ1-4
ASSFTEDNEQF | NA | TRBV7-3 | NA | TRBJ2-1
ASSQGQNTEAF | NA | TRBV18 | NA | TRBJ1-1
ASSREWGDYT | NA | TRBV11-3 | NA | TRBJ1-2
ASSPTLGASNNEQF | few | TRBV7-3 | NA | TRBJ2-1
ASSLLAGGGTDTQY | NA | TRBV7-6 | TRBD2 | TRBJ2-3
ASSFGQGDYGYT | NA | TRBV5-6 | TRBD1 | TRBJ1-2
ASSLGLGQGGGYT | NA | TRBV7-2 | NA | TRBJ1-2
ASSVFGGQFNSPLH | NA | TRBV9 | TRBD1 | TRBJ1-6
ASSIDARDGFNEKLF | NA | TRBV19 | NA | TRBJ1-4
ASSDLGGLQY | NA | TRBV6-1 | NA | TRBJ2-7
ASRSIIASGAVEQF | NA | TRBV2 | TRBD2 | TRBJ2-1
ASRPQGSGANVLT | NA | TRBV2 | NA | TRBJ2-6
ASYSSGDYGYT | NA | TRBV6-1 | NA | TRBJ1-2
ASSLMLAGSTDTQY | NA | TRBV5-4 | TRBD2 | TRBJ2-3
ASSDRVIYEQY | NA | TRBV11-3 | TRBD1 | TRBJ2-7
AISDSRDTEAF | NA | TRBV10-3 | NA | TRBJ1-1
ASSHDSPNQPQH | few | TRBV6-5 | NA | TRBJ1-5
ASSLGEGVNYGYT | NA | TRBV7-8 | NA | TRBJ1-2
ASSPGQQETQY | NA | TRBV18 | TRBD1 | TRBJ2-5
ASTPRRFSGNTIY | NA | TRBV6-1 | NA | TRBJ1-3
ASSERQGNYNEQF | NA | TRBV2 | TRBD1 | TRBJ2-1
ASSSPATGGNTEAF | NA | TRBV28 | TRBD1 | TRBJ1-1
ASGSSYNEQF | NA | TRBV7-9 | NA | TRBJ2-1
ASSYTGIADGYT | NA | TRBV5-6 | NA | TRBJ1-2
ASSLAIDIHAEQY | NA | TRBV7-9 | NA | NA
SVEGGRSSYNEQF | once | TRBV29-1 | NA | TRBJ2-1
ASREVMSSYNEQF | NA | TRBV27 | NA | TRBJ2-1
ASSDGGHQETQY | NA | TRBV25-1 | NA | TRBJ2-5
ASSYTGTSGNTIY | NA | TRBV6-5 | NA | TRBJ1-3
AGALADYNEQF | NA | TRBV30 | TRBD2 | TRBJ2-1
ASSLISGNQPQH | NA | TRBV6-5 | NA | TRBJ1-5
ASSQEGRGGNTGELF | NA | TRBV4-2 | NA | TRBJ2-2
ASSDSESINPINCQYGYT | NA | TRBV6-4 | NA | TRBJ1-2
ASSPGQASYEQY | NA | TRBV18 | NA | TRBJ2-7
ASSKNLRLTDTQY | once | TRBV21-1 | NA | TRBJ2-3
ASSFRLASQETQY | NA | TRBV27 | NA | TRBJ2-5
ASSGGAAANTEAF | NA | TRBV28 | NA | TRBJ1-1
ASARGVETQY | NA | TRBV5-1 | NA | TRBJ2-5
ASSEREVYGYT | NA | TRBV6-1 | NA | TRBJ1-2
ASRETDTEAF | NA | TRBV28 | NA | TRBJ1-1
ASSSQQETQY | NA | TRBV5-1 | NA | TRBJ2-5
ASSFRSAGGAGELF | NA | TRBV11-3 | TRBD2 | TRBJ2-2
ASATAGGRAF | NA | TRBV10-3 | TRBD1 | TRBJ1-1
SIEYTADTQY | NA | TRBV29-1 | NA | TRBJ2-3
ASRRDRAGNEQF | NA | TRBV7-2 | NA | TRBJ2-1
ASSLRTGGLAGTYEQY | NA | TRBV7-3 | TRBD2 | TRBJ2-7
ASSLGGLGDTQY | few | TRBV7-3 | NA | TRBJ2-3
ASRELTDSPLH | few | TRBV10-3 | NA | TRBJ1-6
ASSAASQATGELF | NA | TRBV9 | NA | TRBJ2-2
ASRDGAGNGYGYT | NA | TRBV5-1 | NA | TRBJ1-2
ASSQVGRRVNYGYT | NA | TRBV4-3 | NA | TRBJ1-2
ASSSGQGYTGELF | NA | TRBV27 | TRBD1 | TRBJ2-2